The 4 T cell receptor beta chains listed next were all sequenced from one sample in a study of blood T cell repertoires in COVID-19. Using immunoSEQ multiplex PCR, the repertoire was profiled, and TCRdb retains in-frame clones only, with some absent. The data show more than 150,000 clones, roughly nine tenths seen once. The sample consisted of peripheral blood. These receptors all stem from a woman aged 70-85 years with acute or convalescent COVID-19.

The V gene is TRBV21-1, the J gene TRBJ2-7; the DNA was not used to check the table's D call, TRBD2. TRBV21-1 is reported as a pseudogene. The CDR3 contains 15 residues. The CDR3 is CASTKRAGASYEQYF. The CDR3 DNA sequence: TGTGCCAGCACCAAGAGGGCGGGGGCCTCCTACGAGCAGTACTTC.

The chain has TRBV18 and TRBJ1-2; the D gene is possibly TRBD1 (5 bases). This CDR3 is 14 amino acids long. The V gene's germline CDR1 is KGHSH and CDR2 LQKENI. Trimming removed 1 base at V and 2 bases at J, with 8 bases between. Written as DNA, the CDR3 is TGTGCCAGCTCACCACGGACACAAAACTATGGCTACACCTTC. It encodes CASSPRTQNYGYTF.

CDR3 in DNA: TGTGCCAGGGGGGAGGGTTCGCCGGGAGGCACAGATACGCAGTATTTT. Its translation: CARGEGSPGGTDTQYF. The chain couples TRBV2 to TRBJ2-3; 7 bases align to TRBD2. The CDR3 contains 16 residues. CDR1 is SNHLY, CDR2 FYNNEI, per germline. J gave up 1 base and V 9 bases, and 13 bases lay outside the gene matches.

The rearrangement links TRBV7-2 to TRBJ2-7; possibly TRBD1 for D (5 bases). V lost 1 base and J 6 bases, leaving 10 bases between the germline ends. The CDR3 loop spans 13 amino acids. Germline CDR1 and CDR2: SGHTA and FQGNSA. Here the CDR3 DNA reads TGTGCCAGCAGCTTAGTCCCAGGGTCCGAGCAGTACTTC. It codes for CASSLVPGSEQYF.